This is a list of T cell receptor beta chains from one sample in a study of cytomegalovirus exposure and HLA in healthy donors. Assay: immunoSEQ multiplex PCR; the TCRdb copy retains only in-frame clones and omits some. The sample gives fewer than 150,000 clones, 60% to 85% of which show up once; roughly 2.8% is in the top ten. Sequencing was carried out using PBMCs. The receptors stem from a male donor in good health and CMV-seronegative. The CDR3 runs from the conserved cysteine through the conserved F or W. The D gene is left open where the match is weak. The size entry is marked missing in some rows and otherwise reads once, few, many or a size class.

CDR3aa: CASSIDGASGNTIYF; CDR3nt: TGTGCCAGTAGTATTGATGGGGCGTCTGGAAACACCATATATTTT; d_gene: NA; len: 15; j_gene: TRBJ1-3; v_gene: TRBV19; abundance: once
CDR3aa: CASSLDSGLSTEAFF; CDR3nt: TGTGCCAGCAGCTTGGACTCAGGGCTGAGCACTGAAGCTTTCTTT; d_gene: NA; len: 15; j_gene: TRBJ1-1; v_gene: TRBV5-4; abundance: once
CDR3aa: CASSLGANTGELFF; CDR3nt: TGCGCCAGCAGCCTGGGGGCTAACACCGGGGAGCTGTTTTTT; d_gene: NA; len: 14; j_gene: TRBJ2-2; v_gene: TRBV5-1; abundance: NA
CDR3aa: CASSLRHSTGTTDTQYF; CDR3nt: TGTGCCAGCAGCCTACGACATTCGACAGGGACCACAGATACGCAGTATTTT; d_gene: TRBD1; len: 17; j_gene: TRBJ2-3; v_gene: TRBV13; abundance: NA
CDR3aa: CASSAGVRDYNEQFF; CDR3nt: TGTGCCAGCAGTGCGGGGGTGCGCGATTACAATGAGCAGTTCTTC; d_gene: NA; len: 15; j_gene: TRBJ2-1; v_gene: TRBV2; abundance: NA
CDR3aa: CASSQDRGLTEAFF; CDR3nt: TGTGCCAGCAGTCAGGACAGGGGTTTAACTGAAGCTTTCTTT; d_gene: TRBD1; len: 14; j_gene: TRBJ1-1; v_gene: TRBV6-5; abundance: NA
CDR3aa: CASSSDPGQGPYTF; CDR3nt: TGCGCCAGCAGCTCGGATCCGGGACAGGGCCCCTACACCTTC; d_gene: TRBD1; len: 14; j_gene: TRBJ1-2; v_gene: TRBV5-1; abundance: few
CDR3aa: CASSLLQGVGELFF; CDR3nt: TGTGCCAGCAGCTTATTACAGGGTGTAGGGGAGCTGTTTTTT; d_gene: NA; len: 14; j_gene: TRBJ2-2; v_gene: TRBV7-3; abundance: NA
CDR3aa: CASSIAQGRGLGTEAFF; CDR3nt: TGTGCCAGTAGTATAGCCCAGGGGAGAGGCCTCGGCACTGAAGCTTTCTTT; d_gene: NA; len: 17; j_gene: TRBJ1-1; v_gene: TRBV19; abundance: NA
CDR3aa: CASSLWSGDRGLSSQPQHF; CDR3nt: TGTGCCAGCAGCTTGTGGTCAGGCGACAGGGGGCTCAGTAGTCAGCCCCAGCATTTT; d_gene: TRBD1; len: 19; j_gene: TRBJ1-5; v_gene: TRBV5-8; abundance: NA
CDR3aa: CASSLQYNEQFF; CDR3nt: TGTGCCAGCAGCTTGCAGTACAATGAGCAGTTCTTC; d_gene: NA; len: 12; j_gene: TRBJ2-1; v_gene: TRBV5-5; abundance: NA
CDR3aa: CASSLGQGAAEAFF; CDR3nt: TGTGCCAGCAGCTTGGGACAGGGGGCAGCTGAAGCTTTCTTT; d_gene: TRBD1; len: 14; j_gene: TRBJ1-1; v_gene: TRBV11-3; abundance: NA
CDR3aa: CASSPLAGVDIYEQYF; CDR3nt: TGCGCCAGCAGCCCATTGGCCGGGGTAGATATCTACGAGCAGTACTTC; d_gene: NA; len: 16; j_gene: TRBJ2-7; v_gene: TRBV5-1; abundance: NA
CDR3aa: CAIAGTGYEQYF; CDR3nt: TGTGCCATCGCCGGGACAGGCTACGAGCAGTACTTC; d_gene: TRBD1; len: 12; j_gene: TRBJ2-7; v_gene: TRBV10-3; abundance: NA
CDR3aa: CAWSVRGYEQYF; CDR3nt: TGTGCCTGGAGTGTACGGGGATACGAGCAGTACTTC; d_gene: NA; len: 12; j_gene: TRBJ2-7; v_gene: TRBV30; abundance: NA
CDR3aa: CASSLRDRTSNYGYTF; CDR3nt: TGTGCCAGCAGCTTAAGGGACAGGACTTCTAACTATGGCTACACCTTC; d_gene: TRBD1; len: 16; j_gene: TRBJ1-2; v_gene: TRBV7-2; abundance: NA
CDR3aa: CASSSRTSGGSYNEQFF; CDR3nt: TGTGCCAGCAGCTCCCGGACTAGCGGGGGCTCCTACAATGAGCAGTTCTTC; d_gene: TRBD2; len: 17; j_gene: TRBJ2-1; v_gene: TRBV9; abundance: NA
CDR3aa: CASSVGPHETQYF; CDR3nt: TGTGCCAGCAGCGTAGGGCCCCATGAGACCCAGTACTTC; d_gene: NA; len: 13; j_gene: TRBJ2-5; v_gene: TRBV9; abundance: NA
CDR3aa: CASSMSTGTGVMAFF; CDR3nt: TGCGCCAGCAGCATGTCGACAGGGACTGGGGTCATGGCTTTCTTT; d_gene: TRBD1; len: 15; j_gene: TRBJ1-1; v_gene: TRBV4-1; abundance: NA
CDR3aa: CASSPMTGGNYGYTF; CDR3nt: TGTGCCAGCAGCCCGATGACAGGCGGTAACTATGGCTACACCTTC; d_gene: NA; len: 15; j_gene: TRBJ1-2; v_gene: TRBV7-6; abundance: NA
CDR3aa: CASSPTGLTEAFF; CDR3nt: TGTGCCAGCAGCCCTACAGGGTTGACTGAAGCTTTCTTT; d_gene: NA; len: 13; j_gene: TRBJ1-1; v_gene: TRBV5-6; abundance: NA
CDR3aa: CASGIQGGPYEQYF; CDR3nt: TGTGCCAGCGGTATACAGGGTGGCCCCTACGAGCAGTACTTC; d_gene: NA; len: 14; j_gene: TRBJ2-7; v_gene: TRBV27; abundance: NA
CDR3aa: CASSLYRLTGGETQYF; CDR3nt: TGTGCCAGCAGCTTATATCGTTTGACAGGGGGAGAGACCCAGTACTTC; d_gene: TRBD1; len: 16; j_gene: TRBJ2-5; v_gene: TRBV11-3; abundance: NA
CDR3aa: CASRGTGATNEKLFF; CDR3nt: TGTGCCAGCAGGGGGACAGGGGCAACTAATGAAAAACTGTTTTTT; d_gene: TRBD1; len: 15; j_gene: TRBJ1-4; v_gene: TRBV6-5; abundance: few
CDR3aa: CASSLLAGGFNEQFF; CDR3nt: TGTGCCAGCAGCTTATTAGCGGGAGGGTTCAATGAGCAGTTCTTC; d_gene: TRBD2; len: 15; j_gene: TRBJ2-1; v_gene: TRBV7-3; abundance: NA
CDR3aa: CASSYAGGFQETQYF; CDR3nt: TGTGCCAGTAGTTATGCGGGGGGGTTCCAAGAGACCCAGTACTTC; d_gene: TRBD2; len: 15; j_gene: TRBJ2-5; v_gene: TRBV19; abundance: few
CDR3aa: CASSLVGGLNTEAFF; CDR3nt: TGTGCCAGCAGTTTAGTTGGCGGATTGAACACTGAAGCTTTCTTT; d_gene: NA; len: 15; j_gene: TRBJ1-1; v_gene: TRBV27; abundance: NA
CDR3aa: CASSPMQLAGSSYNEQFF; CDR3nt: TGTGCCAGCAGCCCGATGCAACTAGCCGGGAGCTCCTACAATGAGCAGTTCTTC; d_gene: NA; len: 18; j_gene: TRBJ2-1; v_gene: TRBV13; abundance: NA
CDR3aa: CASSPRVTAGYTF; CDR3nt: TGTGCCAGCAGCCCGCGGGTAACCGCCGGCTACACCTTC; d_gene: NA; len: 13; j_gene: TRBJ1-2; v_gene: TRBV7-2; abundance: NA
CDR3aa: CASSLDRAGNEKLFF; CDR3nt: TGTGCCAGCTCCCTTGACAGGGCCGGTAATGAAAAACTGTTTTTT; d_gene: TRBD1; len: 15; j_gene: TRBJ1-4; v_gene: TRBV18; abundance: NA
CDR3aa: CASSVGGWGDTQYF; CDR3nt: TGTGCCAGCAGTGTTGGCGGGTGGGGAGATACGCAGTATTTT; d_gene: NA; len: 14; j_gene: TRBJ2-3; v_gene: TRBV2; abundance: NA
CDR3aa: CASRRVGGQGSRVNTEAFF; CDR3nt: TGTGCCAGCAGACGTGTAGGGGGACAGGGGAGTAGAGTGAACACTGAAGCTTTCTTT; d_gene: TRBD1; len: 19; j_gene: TRBJ1-1; v_gene: TRBV11-2; abundance: NA
CDR3aa: CASSQAGGETQYF; CDR3nt: TGTGCCAGCAGCCAGGCAGGGGGAGAGACCCAGTACTTC; d_gene: TRBD1; len: 13; j_gene: TRBJ2-5; v_gene: TRBV7-8; abundance: NA
CDR3aa: CASSQDATGSTDTQYF; CDR3nt: TGCGCCAGCAGCCAAGACGCAACAGGGTCCACAGATACGCAGTATTTT; d_gene: NA; len: 16; j_gene: TRBJ2-3; v_gene: TRBV4-3; abundance: NA
CDR3aa: CASTRGSGGSYEQYF; CDR3nt: TGTGCCAGCACCCGGGGTAGCGGGGGATCCTACGAGCAGTACTTC; d_gene: TRBD2; len: 15; j_gene: TRBJ2-7; v_gene: TRBV2; abundance: NA
CDR3aa: CASRESHRSYNEQFF; CDR3nt: TGTGCCAGCAGGGAGTCCCACCGCTCCTACAATGAGCAGTTCTTC; d_gene: NA; len: 15; j_gene: TRBJ2-1; v_gene: TRBV2; abundance: once
CDR3aa: CASRRDRGDTEAFF; CDR3nt: TGCGCCAGCAGACGAGACAGGGGGGACACTGAAGCTTTCTTT; d_gene: TRBD1; len: 14; j_gene: TRBJ1-1; v_gene: TRBV10-2; abundance: NA
CDR3aa: CASSSSSGTAYEQYF; CDR3nt: TGTGCCAGTAGTTCGTCGAGCGGGACCGCCTACGAGCAGTACTTC; d_gene: TRBD2; len: 15; j_gene: TRBJ2-7; v_gene: TRBV19; abundance: NA
CDR3aa: CASRADRQNYSNQPQHF; CDR3nt: TGTGCCAGCCGCGCCGATAGACAGAACTATAGCAATCAGCCCCAGCATTTT; d_gene: NA; len: 17; j_gene: TRBJ1-5; v_gene: TRBV6-4; abundance: NA
CDR3aa: CASSIAGIGYEQFF; CDR3nt: TGTGCCAGTAGTATTGCCGGGATCGGCTATGAGCAGTTCTTC; d_gene: NA; len: 14; j_gene: TRBJ2-1; v_gene: TRBV19; abundance: NA
CDR3aa: CATGPGQGLGYTF; CDR3nt: TGTGCCACAGGACCGGGACAGGGACTTGGCTACACCTTC; d_gene: TRBD1; len: 13; j_gene: TRBJ1-2; v_gene: TRBV10-3; abundance: NA
CDR3aa: CASSVGGATNEKLFF; CDR3nt: TGTGCCAGCAGCGTAGGGGGGGCAACTAATGAAAAACTGTTTTTT; d_gene: NA; len: 15; j_gene: TRBJ1-4; v_gene: TRBV9; abundance: NA
CDR3aa: CAAGGNYGYTF; CDR3nt: TGTGCCGCTGGGGGGAACTATGGCTACACCTTC; d_gene: NA; len: 11; j_gene: TRBJ1-2; v_gene: TRBV10-3; abundance: NA
CDR3aa: CASTLSASGSYNEQFF; CDR3nt: TGTGCCAGCACCCTGTCGGCTAGCGGGAGTTACAATGAGCAGTTCTTC; d_gene: TRBD2; len: 16; j_gene: TRBJ2-1; v_gene: TRBV25-1; abundance: NA
CDR3aa: CASSSGPRGPQHF; CDR3nt: TGTGCTAGCAGCTCCGGACCCCGGGGGCCCCAGCATTTT; d_gene: NA; len: 13; j_gene: TRBJ1-5; v_gene: TRBV7-7; abundance: NA
CDR3aa: CASSSTSGSYNEQFF; CDR3nt: TGTGCCAGCAGCTCGACTAGCGGGTCATACAATGAGCAGTTCTTC; d_gene: TRBD2; len: 15; j_gene: TRBJ2-1; v_gene: TRBV11-3; abundance: once